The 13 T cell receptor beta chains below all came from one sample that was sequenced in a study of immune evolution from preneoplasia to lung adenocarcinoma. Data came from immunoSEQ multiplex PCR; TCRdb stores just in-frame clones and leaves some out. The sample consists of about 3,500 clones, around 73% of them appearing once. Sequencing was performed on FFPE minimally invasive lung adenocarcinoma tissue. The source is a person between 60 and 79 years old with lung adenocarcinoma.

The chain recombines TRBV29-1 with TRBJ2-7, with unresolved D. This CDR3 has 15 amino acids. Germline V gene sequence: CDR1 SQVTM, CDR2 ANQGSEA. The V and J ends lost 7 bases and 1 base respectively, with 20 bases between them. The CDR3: CSAVMVKAASYEQYF. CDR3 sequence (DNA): TGCAGCGCGGTCATGGTGAAGGCAGCGTCCTACGAGCAGTACTTC.

CDR3 protein: CASSQEAREETQYF. For the CDR3, the DNA is TGCGCCAGCAGCCAAGAAGCCAGGGAAGAGACCCAGTACTTC. The rearrangement joins TRBV4-1 to TRBJ2-5; tentative D call: TRBD1 (5 bases). The CDR3 is made up of 14 amino acids. Germline assignment: CDR1 MGHRA and CDR2 YSYEKL. The V gene lost 0 bases and the J gene lost 3 bases, with 8 bases spanning the gap.

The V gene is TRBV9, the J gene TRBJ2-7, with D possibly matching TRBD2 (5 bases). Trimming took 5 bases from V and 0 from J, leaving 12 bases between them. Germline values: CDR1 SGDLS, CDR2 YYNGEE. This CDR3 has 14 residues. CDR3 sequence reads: CASSPGLASYEQYF. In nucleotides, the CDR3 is TGTGCCAGCAGTCCAGGACTGGCCTCCTACGAGCAGTACTTC.

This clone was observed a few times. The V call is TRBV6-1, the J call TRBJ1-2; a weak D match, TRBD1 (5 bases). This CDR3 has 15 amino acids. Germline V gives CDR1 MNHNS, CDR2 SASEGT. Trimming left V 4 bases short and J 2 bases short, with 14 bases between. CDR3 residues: CASSVEVGANYGYTF. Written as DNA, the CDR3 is TGTGCCAGCAGTGTAGAGGTCGGGGCAAACTATGGCTACACCTTC.

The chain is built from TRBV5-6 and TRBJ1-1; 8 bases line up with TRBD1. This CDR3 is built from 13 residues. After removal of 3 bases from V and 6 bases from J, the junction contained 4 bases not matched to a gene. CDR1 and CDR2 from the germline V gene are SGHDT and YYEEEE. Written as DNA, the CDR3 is TGTGCCAGCAGCTGGGGACAGGCCCCTGAAGCTTTCTTT. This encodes CASSWGQAPEAFF. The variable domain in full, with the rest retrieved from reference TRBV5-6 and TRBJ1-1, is DAGVTQSPTHLIKTRGQQVTLRCSPKSGHDTVSWYQQALGQGPQFIFQYYEEEERQRGNFPDRFSGHQFPNYSSELNVNALLLGDSALYLCASSWGQAPEAFFGQGTRLTVV.

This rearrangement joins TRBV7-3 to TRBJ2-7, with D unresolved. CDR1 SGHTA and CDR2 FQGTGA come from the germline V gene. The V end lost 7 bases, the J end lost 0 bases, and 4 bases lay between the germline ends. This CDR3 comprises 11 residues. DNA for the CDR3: TGTGCCAGCATACGCTCCTACGAGCAGTACTTC. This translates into CASIRSYEQYF.

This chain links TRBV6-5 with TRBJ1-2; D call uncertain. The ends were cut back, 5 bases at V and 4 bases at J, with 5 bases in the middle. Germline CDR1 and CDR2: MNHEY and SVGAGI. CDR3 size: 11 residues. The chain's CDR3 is CASSNGYGYTF. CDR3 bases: TGTGCCAGCAGTAATGGCTATGGCTACACCTTC.

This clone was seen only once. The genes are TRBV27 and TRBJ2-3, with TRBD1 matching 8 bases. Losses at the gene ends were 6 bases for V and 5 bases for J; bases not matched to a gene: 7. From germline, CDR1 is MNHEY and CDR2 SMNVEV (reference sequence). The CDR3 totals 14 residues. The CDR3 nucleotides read TGTGCCAGCAGGTGGACAGGGTCGGAAGATACGCAGTATTTT. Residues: CASRWTGSEDTQYF.

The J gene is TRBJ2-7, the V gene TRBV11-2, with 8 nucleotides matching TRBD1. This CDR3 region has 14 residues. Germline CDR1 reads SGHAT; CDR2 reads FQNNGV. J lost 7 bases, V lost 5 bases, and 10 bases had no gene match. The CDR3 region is CASSLWTGSGEQYF. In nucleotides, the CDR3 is TGTGCCAGCAGCCTCTGGACAGGGTCGGGGGAGCAGTACTTC.

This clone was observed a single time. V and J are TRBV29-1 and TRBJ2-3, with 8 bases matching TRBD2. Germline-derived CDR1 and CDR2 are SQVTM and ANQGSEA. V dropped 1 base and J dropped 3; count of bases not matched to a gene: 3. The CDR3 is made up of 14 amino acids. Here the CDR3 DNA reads TGCAGCGTTGAAGCGGGAGGGCTTACAGATACGCAGTATTTT. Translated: CSVEAGGLTDTQYF.

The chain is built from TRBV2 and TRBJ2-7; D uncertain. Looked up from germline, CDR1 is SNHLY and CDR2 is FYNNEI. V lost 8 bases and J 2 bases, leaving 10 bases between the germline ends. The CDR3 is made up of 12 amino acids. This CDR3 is CASSTVPYEQYF. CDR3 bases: TGTGCCAGCTCTACAGTTCCCTACGAGCAGTACTTC.

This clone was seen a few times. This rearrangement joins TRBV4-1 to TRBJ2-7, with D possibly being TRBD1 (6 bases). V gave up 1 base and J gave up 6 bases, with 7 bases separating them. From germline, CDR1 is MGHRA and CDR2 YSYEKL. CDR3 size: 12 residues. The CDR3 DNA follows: TGCGCCAGCAGCCAAGTGGGGGCCGAGCAGTACTTC. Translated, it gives CASSQVGAEQYF.

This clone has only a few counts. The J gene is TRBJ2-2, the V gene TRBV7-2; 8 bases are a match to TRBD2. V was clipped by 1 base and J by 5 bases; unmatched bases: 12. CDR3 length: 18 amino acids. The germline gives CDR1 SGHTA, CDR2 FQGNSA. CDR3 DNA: TGTGCCAGCAGCTTAGTGGCCGGGAGGGCCATTGGGACCGGGGAGCTGTTTTTT. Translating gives CASSLVAGRAIGTGELFF.